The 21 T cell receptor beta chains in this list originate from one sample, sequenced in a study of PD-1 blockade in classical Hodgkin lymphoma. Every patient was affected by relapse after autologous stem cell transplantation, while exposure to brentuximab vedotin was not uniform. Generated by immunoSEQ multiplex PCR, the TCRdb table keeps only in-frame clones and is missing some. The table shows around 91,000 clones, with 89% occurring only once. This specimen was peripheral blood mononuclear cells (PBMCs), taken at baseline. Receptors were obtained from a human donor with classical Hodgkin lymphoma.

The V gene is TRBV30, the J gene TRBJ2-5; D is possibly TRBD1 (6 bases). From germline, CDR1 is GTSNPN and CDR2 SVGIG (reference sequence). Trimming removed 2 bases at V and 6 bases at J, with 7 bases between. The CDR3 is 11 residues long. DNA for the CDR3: TGTGCCTGGAGTACAGGGAAGACCCAGTACTTC. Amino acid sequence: CAWSTGKTQYF.

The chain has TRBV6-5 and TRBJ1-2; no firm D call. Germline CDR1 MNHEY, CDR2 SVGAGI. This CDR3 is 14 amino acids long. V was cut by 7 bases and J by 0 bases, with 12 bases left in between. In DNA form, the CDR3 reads TGTGCCAGCACCCCGTTACCAGCTAACTATGGCTACACCTTC. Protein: CASTPLPANYGYTF.

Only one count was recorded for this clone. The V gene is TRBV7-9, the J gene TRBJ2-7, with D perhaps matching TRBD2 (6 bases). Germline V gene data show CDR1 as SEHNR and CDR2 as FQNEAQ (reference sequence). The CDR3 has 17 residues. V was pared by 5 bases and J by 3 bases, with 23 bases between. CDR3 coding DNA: TGTGCCAGCAGCCCGGCTCGTGGGGGGTACAATCGCTACGAGCAGTACTTC. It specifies CASSPARGGYNRYEQYF.

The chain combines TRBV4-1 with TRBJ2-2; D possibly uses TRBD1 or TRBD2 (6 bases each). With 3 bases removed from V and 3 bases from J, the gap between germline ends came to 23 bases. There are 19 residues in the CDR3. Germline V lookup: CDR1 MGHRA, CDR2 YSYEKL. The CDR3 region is CASSHREGGRYGDTGELFF. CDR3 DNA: TGCGCCAGCAGCCACCGAGAGGGGGGCCGGTACGGGGACACCGGGGAGCTGTTTTTT.

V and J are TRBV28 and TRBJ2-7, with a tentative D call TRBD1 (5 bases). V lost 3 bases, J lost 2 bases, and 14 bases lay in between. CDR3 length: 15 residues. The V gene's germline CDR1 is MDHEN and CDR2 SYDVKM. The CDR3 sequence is CASSFRQRPAYEQYF. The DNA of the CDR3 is TGTGCCAGCAGTTTCCGACAGAGACCAGCCTACGAGCAGTACTTC. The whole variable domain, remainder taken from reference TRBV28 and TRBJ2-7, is DVKVTQSSRYLVKRTGEKVFLECVQDMDHENMFWYRQDPGLGLRLIYFSYDVKMKEKGDIPEGYSVSREKKERFSLILESASTNQTSMYLCASSFRQRPAYEQYFGPGTRLTVT.

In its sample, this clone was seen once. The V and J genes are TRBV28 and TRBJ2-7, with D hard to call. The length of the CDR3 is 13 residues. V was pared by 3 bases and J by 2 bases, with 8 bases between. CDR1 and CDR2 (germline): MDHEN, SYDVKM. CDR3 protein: CASSFAATYEQYF. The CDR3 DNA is TGTGCCAGCAGTTTTGCCGCCACCTACGAGCAGTACTTC.

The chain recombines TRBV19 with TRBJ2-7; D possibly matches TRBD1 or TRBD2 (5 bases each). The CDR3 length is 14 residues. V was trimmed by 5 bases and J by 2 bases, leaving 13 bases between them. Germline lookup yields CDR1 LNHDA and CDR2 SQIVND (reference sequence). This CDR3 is CASSLGRNTYEQYF. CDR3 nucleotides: TGTGCCAGTAGTCTGGGACGGAATACCTACGAGCAGTACTTC.

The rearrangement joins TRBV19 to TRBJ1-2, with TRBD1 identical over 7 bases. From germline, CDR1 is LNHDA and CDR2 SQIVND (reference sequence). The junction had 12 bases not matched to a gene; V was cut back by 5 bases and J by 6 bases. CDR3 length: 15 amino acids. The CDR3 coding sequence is TGTGCCAGTAGTTCAACGGGACAGCCGGGCGATGGCTACACCTTC. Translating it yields CASSSTGQPGDGYTF.

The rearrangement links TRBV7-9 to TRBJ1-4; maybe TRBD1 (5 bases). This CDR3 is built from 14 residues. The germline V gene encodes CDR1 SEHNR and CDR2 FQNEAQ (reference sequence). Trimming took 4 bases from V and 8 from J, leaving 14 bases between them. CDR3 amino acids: CASSSPGTGEKLFF. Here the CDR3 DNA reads TGTGCCAGCAGCTCCCCAGGGACGGGGGAAAAACTGTTTTTT. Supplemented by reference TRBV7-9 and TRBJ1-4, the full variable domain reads DTGVSQNPRHKITKRGQNVTFRCDPISEHNRLYWYRQTLGQGPEFLTYFQNEAQLEKSRLLSDRFSAERPKGSFSTLEIQRTEQGDSAMYLCASSSPGTGEKLFFGSGTQLSVL.

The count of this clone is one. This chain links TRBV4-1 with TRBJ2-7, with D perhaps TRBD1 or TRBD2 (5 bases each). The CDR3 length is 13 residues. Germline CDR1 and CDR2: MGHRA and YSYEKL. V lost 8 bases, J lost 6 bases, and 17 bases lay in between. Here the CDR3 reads CASGRSGLGEQYF. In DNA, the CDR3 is TGCGCCAGCGGGAGATCAGGGTTGGGCGAGCAGTACTTC.

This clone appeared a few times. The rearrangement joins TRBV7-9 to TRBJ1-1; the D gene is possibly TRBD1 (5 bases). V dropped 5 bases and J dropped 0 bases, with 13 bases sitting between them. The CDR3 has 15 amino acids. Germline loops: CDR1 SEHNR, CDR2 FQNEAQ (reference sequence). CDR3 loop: CASSPRDALNTEAFF. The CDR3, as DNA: TGTGCCAGCAGCCCCCGGGACGCCTTGAACACTGAAGCTTTCTTT.

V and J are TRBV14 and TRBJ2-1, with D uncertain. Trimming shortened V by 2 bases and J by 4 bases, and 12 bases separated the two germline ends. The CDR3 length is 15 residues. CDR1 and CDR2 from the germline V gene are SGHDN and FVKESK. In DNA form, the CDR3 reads TGTGCCAGCAGCCAATCTAAGGGTGGGTACAATGAGCAGTTCTTC. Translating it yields CASSQSKGGYNEQFF.

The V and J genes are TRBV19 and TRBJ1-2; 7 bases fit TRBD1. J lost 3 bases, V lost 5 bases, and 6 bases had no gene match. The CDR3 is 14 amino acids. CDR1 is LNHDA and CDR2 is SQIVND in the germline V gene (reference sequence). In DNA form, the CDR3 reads TGTGCCAGTAGTGCCTGGACAGGCGACTATGGCTACACCTTC. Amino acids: CASSAWTGDYGYTF.

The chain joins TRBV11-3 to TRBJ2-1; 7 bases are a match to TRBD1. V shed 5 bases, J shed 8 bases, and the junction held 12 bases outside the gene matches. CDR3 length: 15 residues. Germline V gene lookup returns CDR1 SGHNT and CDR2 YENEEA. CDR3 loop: CASSGGQDPIHEQFF. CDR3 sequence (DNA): TGTGCCAGCAGCGGCGGACAGGACCCTATCCATGAGCAGTTCTTC.

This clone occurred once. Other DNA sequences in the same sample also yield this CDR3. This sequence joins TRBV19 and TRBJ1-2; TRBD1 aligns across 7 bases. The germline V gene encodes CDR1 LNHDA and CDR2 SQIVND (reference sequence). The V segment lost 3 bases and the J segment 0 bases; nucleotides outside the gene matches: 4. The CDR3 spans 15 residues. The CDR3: CASSIGTVSNYGYTF. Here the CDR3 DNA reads TGTGCCAGTAGTATCGGGACAGTGTCTAACTATGGCTACACCTTC.

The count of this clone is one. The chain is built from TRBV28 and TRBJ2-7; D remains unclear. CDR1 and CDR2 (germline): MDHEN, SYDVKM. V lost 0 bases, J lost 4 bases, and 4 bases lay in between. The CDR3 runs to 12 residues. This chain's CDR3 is CASSLWGYEQYF. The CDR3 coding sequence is TGTGCCAGCAGTTTATGGGGTTACGAGCAGTACTTC.

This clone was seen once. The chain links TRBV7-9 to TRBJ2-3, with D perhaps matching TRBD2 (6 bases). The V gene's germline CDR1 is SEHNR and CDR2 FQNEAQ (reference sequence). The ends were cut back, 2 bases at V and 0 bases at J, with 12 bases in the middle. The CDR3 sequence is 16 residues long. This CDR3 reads CASSLRDSRSTDTQYF. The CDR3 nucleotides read TGTGCCAGCAGCTTACGGGACTCTAGGAGCACAGATACGCAGTATTTT.

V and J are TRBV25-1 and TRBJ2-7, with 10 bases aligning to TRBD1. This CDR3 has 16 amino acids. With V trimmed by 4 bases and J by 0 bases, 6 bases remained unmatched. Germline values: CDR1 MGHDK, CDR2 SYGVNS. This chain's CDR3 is CASSGQGANSSYEQYF. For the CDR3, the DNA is TGTGCCAGCAGTGGACAGGGGGCAAATAGCTCCTACGAGCAGTACTTC.

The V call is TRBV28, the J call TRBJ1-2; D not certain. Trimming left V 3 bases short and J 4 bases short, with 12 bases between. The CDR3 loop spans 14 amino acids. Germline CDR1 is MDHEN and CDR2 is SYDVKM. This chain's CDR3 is CASSLIGPSYGYTF. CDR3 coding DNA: TGTGCCAGCAGTTTGATAGGACCTTCCTATGGCTACACCTTC.

The CDR3 coding sequence is TGTGCCAGCAGCTTAGTCCCAGTAATGAGCACCGGGGAGCTGTTTTTT. Amino acid sequence: CASSLVPVMSTGELFF. The chain employs TRBV7-2 and TRBJ2-2; D gene unclear. Germline CDR1 reads SGHTA; CDR2 reads FQGNSA. Deletions cut 1 base from V and 4 bases from J, with 13 bases between. The CDR3 loop spans 16 amino acids.

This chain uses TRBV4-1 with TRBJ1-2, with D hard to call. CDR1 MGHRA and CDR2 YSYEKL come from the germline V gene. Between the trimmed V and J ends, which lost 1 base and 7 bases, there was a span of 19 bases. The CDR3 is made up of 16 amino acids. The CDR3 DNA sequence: TGCGCCAGCAGCCAAGTCGAAAAAAGGTGGAGCTTTGGCTACACCTTC. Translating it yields CASSQVEKRWSFGYTF.